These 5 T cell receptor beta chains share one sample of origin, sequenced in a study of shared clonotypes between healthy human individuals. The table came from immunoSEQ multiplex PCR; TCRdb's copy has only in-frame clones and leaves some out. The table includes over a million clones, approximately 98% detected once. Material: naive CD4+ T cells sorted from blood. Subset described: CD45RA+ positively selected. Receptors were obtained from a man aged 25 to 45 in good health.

DNA of the CDR3: TGCGCCAGCAGCCCTGGGGGGGGGCGGAACACTGAAGCTTTCTTT. Encoded protein: CASSPGGGRNTEAFF. The chain employs TRBV4-3 and TRBJ1-1, with TRBD1 as a possible D gene (6 bases). Looked up from germline, CDR1 is LGHNA and CDR2 is YSLEER. The V end lost 4 bases, the J end lost 1 base, and 13 bases lay between the germline ends. The CDR3 covers 15 residues.

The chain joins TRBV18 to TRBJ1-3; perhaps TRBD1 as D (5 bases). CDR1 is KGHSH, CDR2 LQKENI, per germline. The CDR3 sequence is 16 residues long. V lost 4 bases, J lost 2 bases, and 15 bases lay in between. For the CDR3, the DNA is TGTGCCAGCTCACTGGAACAGGCTTCAGCTGGAAACACCATATATTTT. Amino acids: CASSLEQASAGNTIYF.

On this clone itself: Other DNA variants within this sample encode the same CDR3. For the CDR3, the DNA is TGTGCCAGCAGTTACTCCCGGGTGAACACTGAAGCTTTCTTT. Its protein product is CASSYSRVNTEAFF. The chain has TRBV6-5 and TRBJ1-1, with D unresolved. Per germline, CDR1 MNHEY and CDR2 SVGAGI. The V and J ends lost 0 bases and 0 bases respectively, with 5 bases between them. The CDR3 covers 14 residues.

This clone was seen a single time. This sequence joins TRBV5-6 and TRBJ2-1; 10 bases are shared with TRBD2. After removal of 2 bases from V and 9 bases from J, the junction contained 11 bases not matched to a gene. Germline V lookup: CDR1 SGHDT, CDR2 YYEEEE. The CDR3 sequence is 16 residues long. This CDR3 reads CASSFVSASGSGEQFF. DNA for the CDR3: TGTGCCAGCAGCTTTGTGAGCGCTAGCGGGAGTGGTGAGCAGTTCTTC.

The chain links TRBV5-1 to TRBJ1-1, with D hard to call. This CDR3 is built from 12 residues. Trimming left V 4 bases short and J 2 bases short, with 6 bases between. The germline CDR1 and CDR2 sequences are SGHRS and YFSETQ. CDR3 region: CASSASNTEAFF. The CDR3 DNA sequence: TGCGCCAGCAGCGCTTCAAACACTGAAGCTTTCTTT.